Shown below are 26 T cell receptor beta chains from a single sample sequenced in a study of T cell repertoires in cytomegalovirus infection. TCRdb re-derived calls from the reads in MiXCR, one entry per CDR3 protein. Altogether 84,000 or so distinct CDR3 sequences are present, roughly half being singletons, with the ten largest covering approximately 95%. Which antigens these TCRs recognize remains unknown. This specimen consisted of CD8+ T cells from cultured PBMCs, obtained from culture after CMV antigen stimulation. The receptor source for this set is a human donor in good health (CMV status not recorded). Some clones in this sample may be carry-over from other donors' samples.

This clonotype was detected a few times. V is TRBV7-3 and J is TRBJ1-1; D not resolved. This CDR3 has 14 amino acids. Germline V gives CDR1 SGHTA, CDR2 FQGTGA. V lost 1 base and J 6 bases, leaving 12 bases between the germline ends. The CDR3 region is CASSLKGGSAEAFF. The CDR3 DNA sequence: TGTGCCAGCAGCTTAAAGGGAGGTAGCGCTGAAGCTTTCTTT.

The chain recombines TRBV4-1 with TRBJ2-7, with TRBD1 identical over 10 bases. J lost 7 bases, V lost 4 bases, and 10 bases had no gene match. CDR1 is MGHRA, CDR2 YSYEKL, per germline. CDR3 length: 15 residues. CDR3: CASSPYLGQGKEQYF. Here the CDR3 DNA reads TGCGCCAGCAGCCCGTACTTGGGACAGGGGAAAGAGCAGTACTTC.

This clonotype has only a few counts. The chain carries TRBV11-1 and TRBJ2-2; D not resolved. The CDR3 runs 15 residues. From germline, CDR1 is SGHAT and CDR2 FQDESV (reference sequence). Trimming removed 4 bases at V and 5 bases at J, with 14 bases between. CDR3 region: CASSSRGPRTGELFF. The CDR3 nucleotides read TGTGCCAGCAGCTCCCGAGGCCCTAGGACCGGGGAGCTGTTTTTT.

This clonotype showed up just a few times. The rearrangement joins TRBV28 to TRBJ2-1, with 7 positions matching TRBD2. Germline-derived CDR1 and CDR2 are MDHEN and SYDVKM. The CDR3 length is 15 residues. With V trimmed by 3 bases and J by 10 bases, 12 bases remained unmatched. This CDR3 is CASSFSAGEIEEQFF. For the CDR3, the DNA is TGTGCCAGCAGTTTTAGCGCGGGAGAAATAGAGGAGCAGTTCTTC. Together with reference TRBV28 and TRBJ2-1, the CDR3 gives the full variable domain: DVKVTQSSRYLVKRTGEKVFLECVQDMDHENMFWYRQDPGLGLRLIYFSYDVKMKEKGDIPEGYSVSREKKERFSLILESASTNQTSMYLCASSFSAGEIEEQFFGPGTRLTVL.

The chain joins TRBV24-1 to TRBJ2-1, with a possible D match to TRBD2 (6 bases). The V gene lost 3 bases and the J gene lost 9 bases, with 17 bases spanning the gap. The germline CDR1 and CDR2 sequences are KGHDR and SFDVKD. This CDR3 region has 15 residues. This chain's CDR3 is CATSDHGTPLGEQFF. The CDR3 DNA reads TGTGCCACCAGTGATCACGGGACTCCGCTGGGTGAGCAGTTCTTC.

This chain links TRBV11-2 with TRBJ2-1; no firm D call. Germline V gives CDR1 SGHAT, CDR2 FQNNGV. The CDR3 loop spans 14 amino acids. The V gene lost 2 bases and the J gene lost 0 bases, with 5 bases spanning the gap. The CDR3 DNA reads as TGTGCCAGCAGCTTACTAGGCTCCTACAATGAGCAGTTCTTC. It codes for CASSLLGSYNEQFF.

This clonotype was seen ten or more times. The chain uses TRBV7-2 and TRBJ1-3; no definite D call. V was pared by 3 bases and J by 4 bases, with 16 bases between. This CDR3 has 16 residues. Germline V CDR1 and CDR2: SGHTA, FQGNSA. CDR3 nucleotide sequence: TGTGCCAGCAGCTTTAGTGTAGGGAGCTCCGGAAACACCATATATTTT. Translated: CASSFSVGSSGNTIYF. The full variable domain, completed using reference TRBV7-2 and TRBJ1-3, is GAGVSQSPSNKVTEKGKDVELRCDPISGHTALYWYRQSLGQGLEFLIYFQGNSAPDKSGLPSDRFSAERTGGSVSTLTIQRTQQEDSAVYLCASSFSVGSSGNTIYFGEGSWLTVV.

The chain links TRBV14 to TRBJ2-1; D is ambiguous. Germline values: CDR1 SGHDN, CDR2 FVKESK. CDR3 length: 13 residues. Trimming took 1 base from V and 6 from J, leaving 7 bases between them. CDR3 loop: CASSQVGINEQFF. CDR3 sequence (DNA): TGTGCCAGCAGCCAAGTAGGGATCAATGAGCAGTTCTTC. Variable domain in full (rest from reference TRBV14 and TRBJ2-1): EAGVTQFPSHSVIEKGQTVTLRCDPISGHDNLYWYRRVMGKEIKFLLHFVKESKQDESGMPNNRFLAERTGGTYSTLKVQPAELEDSGVYFCASSQVGINEQFFGPGTRLTVL.

Worth noting for this clonotype: Mismatch with germline at one junction end may stem from a read error. This chain links TRBV4-1 with TRBJ2-1, with unresolved D. Germline CDR1 reads MGHRA; CDR2 reads YSYEKL. The CDR3 length is 13 residues. The CDR3 protein is CALRIWTYNEQFF. As DNA, the CDR3 is TGCGCGTTGAGAATATGGACCTACAACGAGCAGTTCTTC.

This clonotype was seen many times. J is TRBJ1-1 and V is TRBV7-2; tentatively, D is TRBD1 (5 bases). This CDR3 contains 13 residues. Germline CDR1 reads SGHTA; CDR2 reads FQGNSA. V shed 3 bases and J shed 5 bases, with 10 bases lying between them. In DNA form, the CDR3 reads TGTGCCAGCAGCTTCCAGGGTAGAACTGAAGCTTTCTTT. Protein: CASSFQGRTEAFF.

This chain uses TRBV7-2 with TRBJ2-2, with no clear D. V was shortened by 6 bases and J by 6 bases, with 14 bases between the two germline ends. Germline V gene lookup returns CDR1 SGHTA and CDR2 FQGNSA. This CDR3 is 14 amino acids long. DNA for the CDR3: TGTGCCAGCAGTTTCTCCGACATTCCCGGGGAGCTGTTTTTT. Its protein is CASSFSDIPGELFF. Filled out from reference TRBV7-2 and TRBJ2-2, the complete variable domain reads GAGVSQSPSNKVTEKGKDVELRCDPISGHTALYWYRQSLGQGLEFLIYFQGNSAPDKSGLPSDRFSAERTGGSVSTLTIQRTQQEDSAVYLCASSFSDIPGELFFGEGSRLTVL.

This clonotype was detected only a few times. The chain joins TRBV7-8 to TRBJ2-1; D unresolved. Germline values: CDR1 SGHVS, CDR2 FQNEAQ. The length of the CDR3 is 15 residues. The germline V and J ends were trimmed by 4 bases and 4 bases, with 14 bases remaining between them. CDR3 sequence reads: CASSSNGLGYNEQFF. The CDR3 region has the DNA TGTGCCAGCAGCTCTAACGGGCTTGGGTACAATGAGCAGTTCTTC.

This chain links TRBV7-9 with TRBJ2-3; D not resolved. The length of the CDR3 is 13 residues. The germline V gene encodes CDR1 SEHNR and CDR2 FQNEAQ (reference sequence). Deletions cut 5 bases from V and 4 bases from J, with 10 bases between. The DNA for the CDR3 is TGTGCCAGCAGCCGAGATCTCCCAGATACGCAGTATTTT. Translated: CASSRDLPDTQYF.

The rearrangement uses TRBV24-1 and TRBJ2-1, with D unclear. CDR1 is KGHDR, CDR2 SFDVKD, per germline. The CDR3 is made up of 14 amino acids. V lost 2 bases and J 2 bases, leaving 6 bases between the germline ends. The CDR3 DNA follows: TGTGCCACCAGTGATTGGGCCCCCTACAATGAGCAGTTCTTC. It codes for CATSDWAPYNEQFF.

In its sample, this clonotype was seen many times. V gene TRBV9 combines with J gene TRBJ2-7, with 9 bases fitting TRBD2. The V segment lost 0 bases and the J segment 2 bases; nucleotides outside the gene matches: 3. This CDR3 comprises 15 residues. Germline V CDR1 and CDR2: SGDLS, YYNGEE. The CDR3 sequence is CASSVEPSGAYEQYF. The CDR3 DNA reads TGTGCCAGCAGCGTAGAGCCTAGCGGGGCCTACGAGCAGTACTTC.

This clonotype was observed a few times. The V gene is TRBV7-9, the J gene TRBJ2-7; 11 positions match TRBD1. Germline CDR1 is SEHNR and CDR2 is FQNEAQ (reference sequence). After removal of 4 bases from V and 2 bases from J, the junction contained 4 bases not matched to a gene. The CDR3 contains 15 residues. The CDR3 sequence: CASSYPGQGAYEQYF. CDR3 coding DNA: TGTGCCAGCAGCTATCCGGGACAGGGGGCCTACGAGCAGTACTTC.

The table lists this clonotype with a few counts. The gene calls are TRBV27 and TRBJ2-1, with D unclear. CDR1 MNHEY and CDR2 SMNVEV come from the germline V gene (reference sequence). The V end lost 3 bases, the J end lost 5 bases, and 2 bases lay between the germline ends. This CDR3 spans 11 amino acids. The CDR3 loop reads CASSFDNEQFF. DNA for the CDR3: TGTGCCAGCAGTTTCGACAATGAGCAGTTCTTC.

The chain recombines TRBV7-6 with TRBJ2-5, with D perhaps given as TRBD1 or TRBD2 (7 bases each). V shed 5 bases and J shed 2 bases, with 24 bases lying between them. The germline V gene encodes CDR1 SGHVS and CDR2 FNYEAQ. This CDR3 region has 18 residues. CDR3 loop: CASSITGEGSEWQETQYF. CDR3 in DNA: TGTGCCAGCAGCATCACAGGGGAGGGGTCTGAGTGGCAAGAGACCCAGTACTTC.

The chain is built from TRBV7-9 and TRBJ2-5; possibly TRBD2 for D (6 bases). Per the germline V gene, CDR1 is SEHNR and CDR2 is FQNEAQ (reference sequence). The CDR3 covers 14 residues. V was shortened by 1 base and J by 7 bases, with 13 bases between the two germline ends. For the CDR3, the DNA is TGTGCCAGCAGCTTAGAGGGCGGGAAGGCGACCCAGTACTTC. Translated, it gives CASSLEGGKATQYF.

CDR3 region: CASSSLLTTENYGYTF. The CDR3 region has the DNA TGTGCCAGCAGCTCGTTACTGACTACAGAGAACTATGGCTACACCTTC. This chain joins TRBV7-9 and TRBJ1-2; D gene ambiguous. The CDR3 covers 16 residues. V gave up 4 bases and J gave up 2 bases, with 17 bases separating them. Germline V lookup: CDR1 SEHNR, CDR2 FQNEAQ (reference sequence).

Only a few counts were recorded for this clonotype. The chain recombines TRBV7-8 with TRBJ2-7; 9 bases are shared with TRBD2. The trim removed 4 bases at V and 5 bases at J, leaving 6 bases unmatched. The germline CDR1 and CDR2 sequences are SGHVS and FQNEAQ. The CDR3 is 14 residues long. The CDR3 reads CASSWLAGTNEQYF. The CDR3, as DNA: TGTGCCAGCAGCTGGCTAGCGGGAACAAACGAGCAGTACTTC.

The table lists this clonotype with many counts. The chain carries TRBV25-1 and TRBJ2-5; D gene uncertain. CDR3 length: 14 residues. Per the germline V gene, CDR1 is MGHDK and CDR2 is SYGVNS. V gave up 2 bases and J gave up 1 base, with 8 bases separating them. DNA for the CDR3: TGTGCCAGCAGTGAACTACGGTTCCAAGAGACCCAGTACTTC. The encoded protein is CASSELRFQETQYF.

The chain joins TRBV4-1 to TRBJ2-7, with TRBD1 as a possible D gene (6 bases). The CDR3 length is 15 residues. Looked up from germline, CDR1 is MGHRA and CDR2 is YSYEKL. The V end lost 2 bases, the J end lost 0 bases, and 11 bases lay between the germline ends. The CDR3: CASSQLRDTSYEQYF. DNA of the CDR3: TGCGCCAGCAGCCAACTCCGGGACACCTCCTACGAGCAGTACTTC.

This clonotype has only a few counts. The V call is TRBV29-1, the J call TRBJ1-1, with D tentatively TRBD1 (5 bases). Per germline, CDR1 SQVTM and CDR2 ANQGSEA. This CDR3 comprises 12 residues. The V gene lost 8 bases and the J gene lost 4 bases, with 14 bases spanning the gap. The CDR3 reads CSSKQGGTEAFF. The CDR3 nucleotides read TGCAGCTCAAAGCAGGGCGGCACTGAAGCTTTCTTT.

The rearrangement links TRBV11-2 to TRBJ2-5; D is unclear. Looked up from germline, CDR1 is SGHAT and CDR2 is FQNNGV. The CDR3 length is 12 residues. The V gene lost 1 base and the J gene lost 4 bases, with 4 bases spanning the gap. CDR3 DNA sequence: TGTGCCAGCAGCTTAGTCGTAGAGACCCAGTACTTC. Translating gives CASSLVVETQYF.

V gene TRBV20-1 combines with J gene TRBJ2-6; 7 bases align to TRBD2. With 7 bases clipped from V and 0 bases from J, the junction kept 3 bases outside the gene matches. Germline lookup yields CDR1 DFQATT and CDR2 SNEGSKA (reference sequence). This CDR3 is 14 amino acids long. The chain's CDR3 is CSVGGSSGANVLTF. The CDR3 DNA sequence: TGCAGTGTGGGAGGGAGCTCTGGGGCCAACGTCCTGACTTTC.